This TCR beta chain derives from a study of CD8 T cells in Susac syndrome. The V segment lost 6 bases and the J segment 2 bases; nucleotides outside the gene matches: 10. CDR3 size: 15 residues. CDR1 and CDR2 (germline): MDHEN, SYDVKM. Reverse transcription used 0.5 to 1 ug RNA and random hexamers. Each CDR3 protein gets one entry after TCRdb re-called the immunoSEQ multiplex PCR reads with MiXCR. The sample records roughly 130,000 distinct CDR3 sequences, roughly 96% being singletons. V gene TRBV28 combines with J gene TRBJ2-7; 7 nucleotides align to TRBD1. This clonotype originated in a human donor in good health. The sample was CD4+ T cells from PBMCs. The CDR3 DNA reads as TGTGCCAGCAGAAGGGGACAGCGAAAACCCTACGAGCAGTACTTC. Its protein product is CASRRGQRKPYEQYF.